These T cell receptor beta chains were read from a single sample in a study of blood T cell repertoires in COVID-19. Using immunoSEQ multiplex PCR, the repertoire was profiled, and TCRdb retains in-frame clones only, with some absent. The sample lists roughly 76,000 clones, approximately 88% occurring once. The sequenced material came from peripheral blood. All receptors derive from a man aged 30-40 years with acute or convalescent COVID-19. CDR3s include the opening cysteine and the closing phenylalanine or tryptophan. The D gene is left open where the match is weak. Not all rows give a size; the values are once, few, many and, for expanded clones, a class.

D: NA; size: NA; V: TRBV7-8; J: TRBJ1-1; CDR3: CASSFRMTPVDTEAFF; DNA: TGTGCCAGCAGCTTTCGAATGACACCGGTGGACACTGAAGCTTTCTTT
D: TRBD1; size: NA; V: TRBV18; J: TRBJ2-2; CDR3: CASSPGQGHTGELFF; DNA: TGTGCCAGCTCACCGGGACAGGGTCATACCGGGGAGCTGTTTTTT
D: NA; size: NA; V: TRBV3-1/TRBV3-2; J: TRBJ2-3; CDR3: CASSDSGRGGTDTQYF; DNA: TGTGCCAGCAGCGATAGCGGAAGGGGGGGGACAGATACGCAGTATTTT
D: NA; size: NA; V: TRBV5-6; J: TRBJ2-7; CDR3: CASSPRQDSYEQYF; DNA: TGTGCCAGCAGCCCGCGACAGGACTCCTACGAGCAGTACTTC
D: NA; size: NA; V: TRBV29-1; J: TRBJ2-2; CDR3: CSVSGGRWPGELFF; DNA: TGCAGCGTGAGCGGTGGTCGGTGGCCCGGGGAGCTGTTTTTT
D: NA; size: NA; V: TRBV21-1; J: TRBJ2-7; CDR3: CASRMVASLFEQYF; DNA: TGTGCCAGCAGGATGGTAGCGTCTCTCTTCGAGCAGTACTTC
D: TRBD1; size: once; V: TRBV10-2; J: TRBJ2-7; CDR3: CASSRKTGGEQYF; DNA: TGCGCCAGCAGCAGGAAGACAGGGGGCGAGCAGTACTTC
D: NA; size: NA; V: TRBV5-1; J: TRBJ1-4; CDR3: CASRLGPTNEKLFF; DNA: TGCGCCAGCAGGTTGGGGCCAACTAATGAAAAACTGTTTTTT
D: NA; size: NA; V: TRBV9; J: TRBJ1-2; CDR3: CASSRGSYGYTF; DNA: TGTGCCAGCAGCCGGGGATCCTATGGCTACACCTTC
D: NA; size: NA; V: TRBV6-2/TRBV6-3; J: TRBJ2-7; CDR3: CASSSRAGSQYF; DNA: TGTGCCAGCAGTTCCCGGGCGGGTAGTCAGTACTTC
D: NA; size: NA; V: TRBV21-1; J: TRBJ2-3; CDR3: CAIKAAGTSGIHTQYF; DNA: TGTGCCATCAAAGCTGCCGGGACTAGCGGGATACATACGCAGTATTTT
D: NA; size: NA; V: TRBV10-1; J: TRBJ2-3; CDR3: CASSPTGNTQYF; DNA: TGCGCCAGCAGCCCAACAGGGAATACGCAGTATTTT
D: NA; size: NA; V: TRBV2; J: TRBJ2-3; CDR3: CASTLVDTQYF; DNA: TGTGCCAGCACCCTAGTTGACACGCAGTATTTT
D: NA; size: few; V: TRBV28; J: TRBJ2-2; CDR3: CASRSLARNTGELFF; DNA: TGTGCCAGCAGATCTCTAGCTAGGAACACCGGGGAGCTGTTTTTT
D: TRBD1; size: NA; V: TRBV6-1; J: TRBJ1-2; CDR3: CASSDYRGVTGYTF; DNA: TGTGCCAGCAGTGATTACAGGGGAGTTACTGGCTACACCTTC
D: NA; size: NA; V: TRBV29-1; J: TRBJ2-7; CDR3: CSAESGTYEQYF; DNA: TGCAGCGCGGAATCCGGGACCTACGAGCAGTACTTC
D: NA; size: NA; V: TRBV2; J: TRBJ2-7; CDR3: CASSGLQGHHEQYF; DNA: TGTGCCAGCAGTGGGTTGCAGGGTCACCACGAGCAGTACTTC
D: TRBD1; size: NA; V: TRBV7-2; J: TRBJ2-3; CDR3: CASSLAYRGGPDTQYF; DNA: TGTGCCAGCAGCTTAGCCTACAGGGGTGGCCCAGATACGCAGTATTTT
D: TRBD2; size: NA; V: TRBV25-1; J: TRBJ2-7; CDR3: CASSEGGSYEQYF; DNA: TGTGCCAGCAGTGAGGGGGGGTCCTACGAGCAGTACTTC
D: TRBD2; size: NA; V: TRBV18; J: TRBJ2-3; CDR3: CASSRLAGVDTQYF; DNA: TGTGCCAGCTCAAGGCTAGCGGGAGTAGATACGCAGTATTTT
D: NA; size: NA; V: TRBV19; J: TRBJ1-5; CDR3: CASSEEPGLLGGQPQHF; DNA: TGTGCCAGTAGTGAGGAACCCGGGCTTCTGGGCGGGCAGCCCCAGCATTTT
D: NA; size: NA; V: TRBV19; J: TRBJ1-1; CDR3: CASREERALNTEAFF; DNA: TGTGCCAGTAGGGAGGAAAGGGCCCTGAACACTGAAGCTTTCTTT